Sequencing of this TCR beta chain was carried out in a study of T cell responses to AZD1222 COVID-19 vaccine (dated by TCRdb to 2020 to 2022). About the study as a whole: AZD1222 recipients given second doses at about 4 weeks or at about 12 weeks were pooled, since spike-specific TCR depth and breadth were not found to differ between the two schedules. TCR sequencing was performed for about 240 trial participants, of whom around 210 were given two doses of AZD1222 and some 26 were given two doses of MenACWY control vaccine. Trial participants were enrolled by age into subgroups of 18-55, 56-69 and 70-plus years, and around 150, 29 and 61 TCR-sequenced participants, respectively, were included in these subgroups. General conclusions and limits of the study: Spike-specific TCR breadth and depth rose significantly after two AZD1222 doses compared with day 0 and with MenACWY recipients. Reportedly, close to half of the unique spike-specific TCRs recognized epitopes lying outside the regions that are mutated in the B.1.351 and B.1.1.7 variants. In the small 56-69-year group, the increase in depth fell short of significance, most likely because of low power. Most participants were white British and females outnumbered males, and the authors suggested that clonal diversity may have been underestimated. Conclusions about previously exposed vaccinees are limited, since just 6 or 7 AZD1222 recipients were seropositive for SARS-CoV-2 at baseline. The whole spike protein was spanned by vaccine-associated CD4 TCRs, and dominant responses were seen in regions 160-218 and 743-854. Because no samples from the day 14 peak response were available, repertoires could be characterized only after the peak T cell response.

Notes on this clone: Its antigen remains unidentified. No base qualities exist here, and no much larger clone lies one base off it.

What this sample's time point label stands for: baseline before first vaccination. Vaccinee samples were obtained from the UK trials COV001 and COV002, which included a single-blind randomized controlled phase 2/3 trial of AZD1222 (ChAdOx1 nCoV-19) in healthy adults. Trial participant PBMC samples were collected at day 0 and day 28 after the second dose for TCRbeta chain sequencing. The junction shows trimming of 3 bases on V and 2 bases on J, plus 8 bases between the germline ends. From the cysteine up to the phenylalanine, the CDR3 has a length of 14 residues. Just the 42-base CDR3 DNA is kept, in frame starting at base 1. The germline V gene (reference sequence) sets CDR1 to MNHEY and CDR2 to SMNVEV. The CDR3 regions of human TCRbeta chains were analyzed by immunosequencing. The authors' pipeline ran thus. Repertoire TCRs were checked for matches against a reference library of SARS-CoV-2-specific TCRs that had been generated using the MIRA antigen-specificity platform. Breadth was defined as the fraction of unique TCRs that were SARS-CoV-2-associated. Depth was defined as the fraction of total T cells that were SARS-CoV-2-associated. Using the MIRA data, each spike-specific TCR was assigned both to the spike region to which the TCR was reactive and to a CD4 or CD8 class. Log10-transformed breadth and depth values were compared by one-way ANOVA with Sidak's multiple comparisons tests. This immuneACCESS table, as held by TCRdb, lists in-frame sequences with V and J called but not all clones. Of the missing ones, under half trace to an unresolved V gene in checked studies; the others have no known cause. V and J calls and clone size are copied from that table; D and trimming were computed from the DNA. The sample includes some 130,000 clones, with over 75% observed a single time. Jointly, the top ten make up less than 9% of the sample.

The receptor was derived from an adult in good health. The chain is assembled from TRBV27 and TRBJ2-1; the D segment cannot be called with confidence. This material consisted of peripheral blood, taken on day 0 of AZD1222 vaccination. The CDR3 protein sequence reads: CASSLGGTYNEQFF. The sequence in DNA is TGTGCCAGCAGTTTGGGTGGGACCTACAATGAGCAGTTCTTC.